This note documents a single T cell receptor (beta chain) sequence. This sample stems from a study of technical replicates of blood from a few donors. V was cut by 0 bases and J by 8 bases, with 22 bases left in between. The CDR3 has 18 amino acids. CDR1 MGHRA and CDR2 YSYEKL come from the germline V gene. TCRdb's table, derived via immunoSEQ multiplex PCR, lists solely in-frame clones and lacks some. The sample contains over 55,000 clones, roughly 96% of which appear only once. The rearrangement joins TRBV4-1 to TRBJ1-4; D is undetermined. Sequenced material: T cells isolated from PBMCs. The clonotype was recovered from a human donor in good health. CDR3 in DNA: TGCGCCAGCAGCCAAGATGGGTATAGCAACCGCCCTAGGGAAAAACTGTTTTTT. Protein: CASSQDGYSNRPREKLFF.